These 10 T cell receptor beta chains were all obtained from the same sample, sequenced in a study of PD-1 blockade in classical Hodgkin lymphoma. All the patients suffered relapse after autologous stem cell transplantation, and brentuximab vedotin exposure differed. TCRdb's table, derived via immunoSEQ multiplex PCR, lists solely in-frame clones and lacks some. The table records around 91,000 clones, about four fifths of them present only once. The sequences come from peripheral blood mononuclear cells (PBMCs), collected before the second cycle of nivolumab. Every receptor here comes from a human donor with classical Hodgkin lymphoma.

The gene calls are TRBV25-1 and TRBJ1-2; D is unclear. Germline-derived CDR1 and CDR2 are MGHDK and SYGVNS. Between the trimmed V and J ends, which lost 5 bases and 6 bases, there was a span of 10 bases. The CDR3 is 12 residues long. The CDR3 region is CASSWSGDGYTF. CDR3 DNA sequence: TGTGCCAGCAGTTGGTCAGGAGATGGCTACACCTTC.

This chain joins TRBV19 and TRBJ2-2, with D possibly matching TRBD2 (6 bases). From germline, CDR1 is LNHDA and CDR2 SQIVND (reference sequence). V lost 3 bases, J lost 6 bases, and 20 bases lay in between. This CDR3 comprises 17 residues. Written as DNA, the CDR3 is TGTGCCAGTAGTATCGGCGGCCAGGGACTTTCCCCCGGGGAGCTGTTTTTT. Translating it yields CASSIGGQGLSPGELFF.

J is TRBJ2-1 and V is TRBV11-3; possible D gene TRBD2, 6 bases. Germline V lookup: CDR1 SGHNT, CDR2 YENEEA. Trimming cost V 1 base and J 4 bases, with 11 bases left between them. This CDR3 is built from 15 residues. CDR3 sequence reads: CASSLAPAGYNEQFF. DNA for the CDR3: TGTGCCAGCAGCTTAGCCCCGGCGGGGTACAATGAGCAGTTCTTC.

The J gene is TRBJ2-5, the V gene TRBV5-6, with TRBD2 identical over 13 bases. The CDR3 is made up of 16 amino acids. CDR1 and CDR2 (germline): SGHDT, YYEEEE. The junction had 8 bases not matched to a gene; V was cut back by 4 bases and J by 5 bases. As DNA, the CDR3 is TGTGCCAGCAGCCGACTAGCGGGAGGAGGGTGGGAGACCCAGTACTTC. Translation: CASSRLAGGGWETQYF.

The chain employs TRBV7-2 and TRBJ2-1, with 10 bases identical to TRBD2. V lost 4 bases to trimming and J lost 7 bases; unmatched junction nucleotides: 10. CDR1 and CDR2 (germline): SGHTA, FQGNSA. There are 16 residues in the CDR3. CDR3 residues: CASSSASGRVRNEQFF. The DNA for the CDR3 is TGTGCCAGCAGCTCCGCTAGCGGGAGAGTAAGGAATGAGCAGTTCTTC.

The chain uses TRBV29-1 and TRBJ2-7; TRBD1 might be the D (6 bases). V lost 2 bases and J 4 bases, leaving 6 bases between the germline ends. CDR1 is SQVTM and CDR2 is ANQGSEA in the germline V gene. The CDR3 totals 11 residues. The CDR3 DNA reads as TGCAGCGTTGAACAGGGGTACGAGCAGTACTTC. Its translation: CSVEQGYEQYF.

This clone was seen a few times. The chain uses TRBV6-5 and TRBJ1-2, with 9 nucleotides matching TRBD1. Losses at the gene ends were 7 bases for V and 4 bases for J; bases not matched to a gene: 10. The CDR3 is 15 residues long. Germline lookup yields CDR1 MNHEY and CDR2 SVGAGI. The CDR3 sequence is CASTGQGTIPYGYTF. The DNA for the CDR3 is TGTGCCAGCACTGGACAGGGGACAATTCCCTATGGCTACACCTTC.

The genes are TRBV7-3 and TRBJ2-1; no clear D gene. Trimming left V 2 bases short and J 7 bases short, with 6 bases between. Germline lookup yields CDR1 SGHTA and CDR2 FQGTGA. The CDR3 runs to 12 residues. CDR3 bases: TGTGCCAGCAGCTTACACCCGAATGAGCAGTTCTTC. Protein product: CASSLHPNEQFF.

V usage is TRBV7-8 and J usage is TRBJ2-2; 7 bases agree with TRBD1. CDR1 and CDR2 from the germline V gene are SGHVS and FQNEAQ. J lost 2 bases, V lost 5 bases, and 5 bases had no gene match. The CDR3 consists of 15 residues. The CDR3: CASSRRGTNTGELFF. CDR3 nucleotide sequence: TGTGCCAGCAGCCGCAGGGGGACCAACACCGGGGAGCTGTTTTTT.

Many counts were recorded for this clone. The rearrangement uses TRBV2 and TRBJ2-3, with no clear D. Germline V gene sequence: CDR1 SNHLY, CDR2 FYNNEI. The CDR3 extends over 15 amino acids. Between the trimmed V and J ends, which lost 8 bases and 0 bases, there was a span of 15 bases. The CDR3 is CASYRWESSTDTQYF. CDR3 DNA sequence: TGTGCCAGCTATCGTTGGGAATCTAGCACAGATACGCAGTATTTT.